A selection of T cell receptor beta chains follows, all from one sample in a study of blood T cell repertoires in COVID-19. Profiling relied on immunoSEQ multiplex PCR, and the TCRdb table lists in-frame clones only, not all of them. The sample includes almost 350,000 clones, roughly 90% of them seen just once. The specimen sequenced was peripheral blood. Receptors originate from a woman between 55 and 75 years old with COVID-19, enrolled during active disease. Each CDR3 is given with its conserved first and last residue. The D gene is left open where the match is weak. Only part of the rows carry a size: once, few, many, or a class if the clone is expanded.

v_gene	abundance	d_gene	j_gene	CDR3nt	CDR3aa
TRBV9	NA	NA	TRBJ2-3	TGTGCCAGCAGCGTCCCGGGGAGCACAGATACGCAGTATTTT	CASSVPGSTDTQYF
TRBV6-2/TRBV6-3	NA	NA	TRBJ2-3	TGTGCCAGCAGCTCCAGCGGGAGCACAGATACGCAGTATTTT	CASSSSGSTDTQYF
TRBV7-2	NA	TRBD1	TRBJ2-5	TGTGCCAGCAGTTTTGGACAGGGGGAGACCCAGTACTTC	CASSFGQGETQYF
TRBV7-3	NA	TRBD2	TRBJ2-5	TGTGCCAGCAGTCTGGGGTCTCCGGCTAGCGGGGGGATACAAGAGACCCAGTACTTC	CASSLGSPASGGIQETQYF
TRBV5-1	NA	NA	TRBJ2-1	TGCGCCAGCAGCTTGGAGGGGGGGTCCTACAATGAGCAGTTCTTC	CASSLEGGSYNEQFF
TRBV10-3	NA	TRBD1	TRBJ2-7	TGTGCCACCGCCCGGGACAGGGGGCTCTACGAGCAGTACTTC	CATARDRGLYEQYF
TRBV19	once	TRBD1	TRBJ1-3	TGTGCCAGTAGTTTAGGGGGCTCCGGAAACACCATATATTTT	CASSLGGSGNTIYF
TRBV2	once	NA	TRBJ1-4	TGTGCCAGCAGGAGCCGGGACACCAATGAAAAACTGTTTTTT	CASRSRDTNEKLFF
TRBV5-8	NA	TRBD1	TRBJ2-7	TGTGCCAGCAGGAGGAAGGGGGCCTCCTACGAGCAGTACTTC	CASRRKGASYEQYF
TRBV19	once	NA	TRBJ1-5	TGTGCCAGTAGTATATATTCAGATAATCAGCCCCAGCATTTT	CASSIYSDNQPQHF
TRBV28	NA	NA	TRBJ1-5	TGTGCCAGCAGTTTGCAACGACAGTTGACTCAGCCCCAGCATTTT	CASSLQRQLTQPQHF
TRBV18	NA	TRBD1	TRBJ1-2	TGTGCCAGCTCGTCGGGACAGGGGGAATTTGGTGGCTACACCTTC	CASSSGQGEFGGYTF
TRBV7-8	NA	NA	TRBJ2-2	TGTGCCAGCAGCTCTTACACCGGGGAGCTGTTTTTT	CASSSYTGELFF
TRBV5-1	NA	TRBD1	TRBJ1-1	TGCGCCAGCAGCTTGGGGAGGACAGGGGCTACTGAAGCTTTCTTT	CASSLGRTGATEAFF
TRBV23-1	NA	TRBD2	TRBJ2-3	TGCGCCAGCAGTCAATCGGGGACTAGCTTGGGCACAGATACGCAGTATTTT	CASSQSGTSLGTDTQYF
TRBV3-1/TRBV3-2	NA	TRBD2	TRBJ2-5	TGTGCCAGCAGCCAAGGCCTTAGCGGGGGGGGCCAAGAGACCCAGTACTTC	CASSQGLSGGGQETQYF
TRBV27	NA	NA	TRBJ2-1	TGTGCCAGCAGTTTAATAGGGGGCAATGAGCAGTTCTTC	CASSLIGGNEQFF
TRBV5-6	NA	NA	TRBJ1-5	TGTGCCAGCAGCTCGACAGACCTCAATCAGCCCCAGCATTTT	CASSSTDLNQPQHF
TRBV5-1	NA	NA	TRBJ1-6	TGCGCCAGCAGCTTATTGGGGGGTGATAATTCACCCCTCCACTTT	CASSLLGGDNSPLHF
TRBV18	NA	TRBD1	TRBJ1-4	TGTGCCAGCTCACCGGGGACAGGGGGAGTTGCAACTAATGAAAAACTGTTTTTT	CASSPGTGGVATNEKLFF
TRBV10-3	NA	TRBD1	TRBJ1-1	TGTGCCATCGGGACAGGGTACACTGAAGCTTTCTTT	CAIGTGYTEAFF
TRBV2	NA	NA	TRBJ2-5	TGTGCCAGCACGTGGCAGATTGACAGTTCCAGGAGCCAGTACTTC	CASTWQIDSSRSQYF
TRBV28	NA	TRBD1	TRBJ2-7	TGTGCCAGCAGAAGCCCGGGACAGTCCTACGAGCAGTACTTC	CASRSPGQSYEQYF
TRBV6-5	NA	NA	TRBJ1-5	TGTGCCAGCAGTCTGCGGGACGGTCAGCCCCAGCATTTT	CASSLRDGQPQHF
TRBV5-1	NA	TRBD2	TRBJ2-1	TGCGCCAGCAGATACCTCGCGGGGGGGCCTTACAATGAGCAGTTCTTC	CASRYLAGGPYNEQFF
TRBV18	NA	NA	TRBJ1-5	TGTGCCAGCTCCCCGCAATCCGGCAGGTACAATCAGCCCCAGCATTTT	CASSPQSGRYNQPQHF
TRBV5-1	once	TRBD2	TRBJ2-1	TGCGCCAGCAGCTTGGATGGACTAGCGGGGGGGCCTCGGAATGAGCAGTTCTTC	CASSLDGLAGGPRNEQFF
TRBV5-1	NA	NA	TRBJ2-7	TGCGCCAGCAGCTTCGGACAGTCCTACGAGCAGTACTTC	CASSFGQSYEQYF
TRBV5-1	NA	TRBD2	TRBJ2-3	TGCGCCAGCAGCTTGGGGGACCGCCTAGCGGGCACAGATACGCAGTATTTT	CASSLGDRLAGTDTQYF
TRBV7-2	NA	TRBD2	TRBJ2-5	TGTGCCAGCAGCTTCGGACTAGATCAAGAGACCCAGTACTTC	CASSFGLDQETQYF
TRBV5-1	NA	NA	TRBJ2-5	TGCGCCAGCAGCTGGGGGACAGCGGGAGAGACCCAGTACTTC	CASSWGTAGETQYF
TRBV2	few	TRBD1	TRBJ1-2	TGTGCCAGCACCAGTCCCGGGACAGGGGTCTATGGCTACACCTTC	CASTSPGTGVYGYTF
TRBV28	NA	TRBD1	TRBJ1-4	TGTGCCAGCAGTTCATCAGGGGGCGCTGGGGAAAAACTGTTTTTT	CASSSSGGAGEKLFF
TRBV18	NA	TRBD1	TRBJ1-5	TGTGCCAGCTCACCACCCGGGACAGCCAATCAGCCCCAGCATTTT	CASSPPGTANQPQHF
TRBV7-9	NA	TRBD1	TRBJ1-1	TGTGCCAGCAGCCTACAGGGGGCAGGGGCTGAAGCTTTCTTT	CASSLQGAGAEAFF
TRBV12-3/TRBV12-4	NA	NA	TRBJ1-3	TGTGCCAGCCGTTTGGTCGGGTTGGACACCATATATTTT	CASRLVGLDTIYF
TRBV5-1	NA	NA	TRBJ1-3	TGCGCCAGCAGTTCCTCGGGAAACTCTGGAAACACCATATATTTT	CASSSSGNSGNTIYF